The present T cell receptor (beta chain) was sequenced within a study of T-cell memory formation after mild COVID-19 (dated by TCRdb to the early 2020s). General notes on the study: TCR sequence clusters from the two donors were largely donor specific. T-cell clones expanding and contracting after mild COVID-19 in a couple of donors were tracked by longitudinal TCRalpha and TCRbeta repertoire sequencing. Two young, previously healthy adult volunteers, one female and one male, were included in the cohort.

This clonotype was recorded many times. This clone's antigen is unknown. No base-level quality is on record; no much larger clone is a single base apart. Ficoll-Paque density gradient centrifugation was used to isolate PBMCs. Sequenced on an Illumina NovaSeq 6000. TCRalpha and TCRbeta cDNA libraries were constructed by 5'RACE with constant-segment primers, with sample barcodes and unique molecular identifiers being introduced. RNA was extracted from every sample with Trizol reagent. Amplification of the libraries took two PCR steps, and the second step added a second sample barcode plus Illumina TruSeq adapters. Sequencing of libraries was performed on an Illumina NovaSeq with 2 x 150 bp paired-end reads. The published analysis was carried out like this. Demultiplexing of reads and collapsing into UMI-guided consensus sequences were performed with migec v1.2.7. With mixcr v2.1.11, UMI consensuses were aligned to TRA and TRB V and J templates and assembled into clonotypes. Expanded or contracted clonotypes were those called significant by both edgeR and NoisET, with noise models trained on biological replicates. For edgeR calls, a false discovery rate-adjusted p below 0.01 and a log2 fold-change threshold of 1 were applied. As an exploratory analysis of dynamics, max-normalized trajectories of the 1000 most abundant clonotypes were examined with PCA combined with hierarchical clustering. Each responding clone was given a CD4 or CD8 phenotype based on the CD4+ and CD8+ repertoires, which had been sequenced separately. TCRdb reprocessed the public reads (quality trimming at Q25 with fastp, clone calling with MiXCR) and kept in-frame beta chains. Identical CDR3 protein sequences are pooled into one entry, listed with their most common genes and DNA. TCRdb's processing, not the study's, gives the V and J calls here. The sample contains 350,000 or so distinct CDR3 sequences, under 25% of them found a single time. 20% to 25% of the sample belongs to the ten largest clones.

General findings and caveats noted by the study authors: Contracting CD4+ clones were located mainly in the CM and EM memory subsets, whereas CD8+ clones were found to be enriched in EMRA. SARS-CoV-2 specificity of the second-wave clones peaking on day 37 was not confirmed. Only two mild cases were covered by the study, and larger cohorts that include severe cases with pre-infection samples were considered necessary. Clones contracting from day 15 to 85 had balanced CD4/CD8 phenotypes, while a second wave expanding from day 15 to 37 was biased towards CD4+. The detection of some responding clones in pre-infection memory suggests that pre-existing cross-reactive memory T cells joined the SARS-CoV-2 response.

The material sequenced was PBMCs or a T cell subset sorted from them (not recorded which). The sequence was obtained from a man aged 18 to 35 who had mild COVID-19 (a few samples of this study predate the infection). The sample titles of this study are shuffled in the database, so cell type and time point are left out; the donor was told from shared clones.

The CDR3 region: CASSLALAGNTGELFF. The DNA sequence follows: TGTGCCAGCAGCTTAGCCCTAGCGGGGAACACCGGGGAGCTGTTTTTT. The rearranged chain carries TRBV7-2 and TRBJ2-2, with 8 bases matching TRBD2. Compared with germline, V lacks 0 bases and J lacks 1 base; bases without a gene match: 1. CDR1 and CDR2, looked up from the germline V gene, are SGHTA and FQGNSA. The CDR3, cysteine through phenylalanine, is 16 amino acids long. The sequence is cut down to CDR3 DNA, 48 bases in frame from base 1.